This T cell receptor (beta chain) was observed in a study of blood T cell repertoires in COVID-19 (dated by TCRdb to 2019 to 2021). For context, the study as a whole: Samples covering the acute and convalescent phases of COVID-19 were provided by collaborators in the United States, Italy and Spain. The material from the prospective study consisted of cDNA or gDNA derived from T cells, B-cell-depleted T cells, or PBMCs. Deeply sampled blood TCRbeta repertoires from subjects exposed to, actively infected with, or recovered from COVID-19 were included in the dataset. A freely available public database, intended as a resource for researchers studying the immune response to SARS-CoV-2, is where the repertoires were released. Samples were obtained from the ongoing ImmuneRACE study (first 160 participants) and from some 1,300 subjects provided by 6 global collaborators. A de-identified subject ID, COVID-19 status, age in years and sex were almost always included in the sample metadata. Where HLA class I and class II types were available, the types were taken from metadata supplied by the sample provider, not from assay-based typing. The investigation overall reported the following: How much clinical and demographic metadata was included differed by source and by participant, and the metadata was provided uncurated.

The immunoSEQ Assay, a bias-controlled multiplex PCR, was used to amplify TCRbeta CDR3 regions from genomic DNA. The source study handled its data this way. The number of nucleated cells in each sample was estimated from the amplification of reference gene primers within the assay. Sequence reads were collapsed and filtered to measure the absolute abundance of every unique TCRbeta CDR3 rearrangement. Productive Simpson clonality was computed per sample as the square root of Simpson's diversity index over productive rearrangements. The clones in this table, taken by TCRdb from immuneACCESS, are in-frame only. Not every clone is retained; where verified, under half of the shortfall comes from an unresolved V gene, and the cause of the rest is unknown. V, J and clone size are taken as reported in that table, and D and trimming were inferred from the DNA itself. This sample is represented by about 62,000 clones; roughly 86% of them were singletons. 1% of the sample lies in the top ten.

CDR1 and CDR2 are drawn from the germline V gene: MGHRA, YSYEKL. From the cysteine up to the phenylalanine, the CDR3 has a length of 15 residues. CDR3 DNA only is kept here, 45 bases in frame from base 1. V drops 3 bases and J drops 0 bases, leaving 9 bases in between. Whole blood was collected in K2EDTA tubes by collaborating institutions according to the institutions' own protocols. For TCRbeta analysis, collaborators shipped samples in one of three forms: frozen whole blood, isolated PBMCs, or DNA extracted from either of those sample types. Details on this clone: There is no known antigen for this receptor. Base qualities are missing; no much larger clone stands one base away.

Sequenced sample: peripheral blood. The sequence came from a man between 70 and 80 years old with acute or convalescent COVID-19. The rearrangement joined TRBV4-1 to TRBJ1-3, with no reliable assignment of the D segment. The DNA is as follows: TGCGCCAGCAGCCATGACTACTCCTCTGGAAACACCATATATTTT. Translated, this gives CASSHDYSSGNTIYF.